This T cell receptor (beta chain) was retrieved from a study of response to subunit inactivated influenza vaccine. General observations from the study: Every seasonal influenza vaccination brings in few new T cells, the authors suggested.

As to this clonotype: Its antigen is undetermined.

The V and J ends lost 1 base and 5 bases, in that order; junction bases with no gene match: 8. Germline V lookup: CDR1 SGHRS, CDR2 YFSETQ. The CDR3 extends over 15 amino acids. Each CDR3 protein is one row after TCRdb ran MiXCR on the RT-PCR reads. This sample carries more than 250,000 distinct CDR3 sequences, 20% to 25% of them seen once, and the ten largest clones take roughly a tenth. The V call is TRBV5-1, the J call TRBJ2-7, with 8 bases fitting TRBD2. The source of this sequence is a man in his fifties or sixties who received an inactivated influenza vaccine. The material sequenced was PBMCs from blood, taken less than 22 months after vaccination. CDR3 sequence: CASSLWGLVKDEQYF. For the CDR3, the DNA is TGCGCCAGCAGCTTGTGGGGACTAGTTAAGGACGAGCAGTACTTC.